This T cell receptor (beta chain) was documented in a study of OX40 agonist ivuxolimab in advanced cancers. Some background on the complete study: Ivuxolimab was a fully human IgG2 agonistic monoclonal antibody targeting the costimulatory receptor OX40 (CD134). Intravenous ivuxolimab was administered to patients every 2 weeks at six dose levels: 0.01, 0.1, 0.3, 1.5, 3 and 10 mg/kg. Of the approximately 50 dose-escalation patients, hepatocellular carcinoma was present in roughly 19, melanoma in around 15, renal cell carcinoma in 9 and head and neck cancer in 9. In the dose-escalation cohort, about four fifths of patients were male, and the mean age was 60 years with a range of 23 to 79. Patients were allowed to have had prior anti-PD-1, anti-PD-L1 or anti-CTLA-4 therapy, and roughly 40% of the dose-escalation patients had previously received checkpoint inhibitors. Three dose-escalation patients achieved partial responses, one with hepatocellular carcinoma and two with cutaneous melanoma. Peripheral TCRbeta sequencing was intended to test whether TCR sequence diversity was altered and clonal T-cell expansion was caused by ivuxolimab. The paper reports the monotherapy dose-escalation portion (N of about 50 patients) of the phase I ivuxolimab trial.

The paper's findings and limits, for the study overall: After ivuxolimab, CD8+ T cells had more expanded clones than CD4+ T cells on average. In the 0.1-3.0 mg/kg groups, partial responders were among the patients with the lowest normalized peripheral clonal expansion, particularly in CD8+ T cells. Low levels of normalized T-cell clonal expansion were also seen in some patients who did not respond. Which antigens the clonally expanded peripheral T cells were specific for was not determined. At doses from 0.1 to 3.0 mg/kg, clonal expansion was seen in both CD4+ and CD8+ blood T cells between baseline and week 6.

Points on this clone: This receptor's antigen is unknown. One base away there is no much larger clone; base qualities are not given.

CDR1 and CDR2 (MDHEN, SYDVKM) derive from the germline V gene. The CDR3, cysteine through phenylalanine, is 14 amino acids long. The only DNA kept is the CDR3, 42 bases in frame from the first base. At the junction V is shortened by 2 bases and J by 3 bases, with 11 bases in between. The trial excluded patients who had a history of autoimmune disease or who were on systemic immunosuppression. In every dose cohort, peripheral blood was drawn for TCR sequencing at baseline, cycle 4 day 1, and cycle 7 day 1. The samples were taken from a phase I, first-in-human, multicenter, open-label dose-escalation trial of ivuxolimab. Adults with locally advanced or metastatic melanoma, renal cell carcinoma, hepatocellular carcinoma or head and neck squamous cell carcinoma were enrolled in the trial. Before TCR sequencing, CD4+ and CD8+ T cells were separately sorted from peripheral blood. Genomic DNA was isolated from the sorted cells so that the TCRbeta CDR3 region could be sequenced. The immunoSEQ Assay was used for sequencing of TCRbeta CDR3 regions. The immuneACCESS repertoire file appears here via TCRdb, limited to in-frame rearrangements. These files lack a portion of the clones; in checked studies, under half of the deficit traces to unresolved V genes, and the cause of the others is not known. For this sample the table gives roughly 70,000 clones, of which about 91% were detected only once. Jointly, the top ten make up around 0.28% of the sample.

This TCR derives from an adult with an advanced solid tumor such as melanoma, head and neck, liver or kidney cancer. This receptor chain uses TRBV28 and TRBJ2-7, with the D gene too uncertain to name. The specimen was CD4+ or CD8+ T cells sorted from blood, collected in a trial of the OX40 agonist ivuxolimab. The DNA is TGTGCCAGCAGTTTAAAAGGGAAATTCTACGAGCAGTACTTC. Its protein product is CASSLKGKFYEQYF.